This T cell receptor (beta chain) was documented in a study of T cells after yellow fever vaccination. From the 5' RACE reads, TCRdb called clonotypes with MiXCR, one entry per CDR3 protein. The sample includes some 560,000 distinct CDR3 sequences, roughly a fifth of them seen just once. This clonotype was detected many times. Its antigen remains unidentified. The CDR3 runs 13 residues. The V end lost 6 bases, the J end lost 11 bases, and 22 bases lay between the germline ends. Germline V lookup: CDR1 DFQATT, CDR2 SNEGSKA (reference sequence). Whole-study findings and limits: The CD4 compartment and the CD8 compartment contained a small share of clonotypes in common. At around 95% for CD4 and 70% to 90% for CD8, most primary-vaccination clones showed up again after the booster.

This TCR was recovered from a man aged 25-45 years who received the YFV17D yellow fever vaccine. The sequencing used PBMCs, collected 15 days after the yellow fever booster vaccination. This chain connects TRBV20-1 to TRBJ1-1; possible D gene TRBD1, 5 bases. The CDR3 nucleotides are TGCAGTGCCAAATACCGGGACCCCCCTGCGGCTTTCTTT. It encodes CSAKYRDPPAAFF.